This T cell receptor (beta chain) is from a study of T-cell memory formation after mild COVID-19. CDR3 size: 15 residues. The ends lost 5 bases at V and 7 bases at J; junction bases unmatched: 5. The germline V gene encodes CDR1 SEHNR and CDR2 FQNEAQ (reference sequence). MiXCR, applied by TCRdb to the 5' RACE reads, yields one record per CDR3 protein. The data hold 50,000 or so distinct CDR3 sequences, with 9.3% observed a single time. This clonotype appeared many times. Antigen specificity is unknown. Study-level points and caveats: Whether second-wave clones peaking at day 37 were SARS-CoV-2 specific went unconfirmed.

The material sequenced was PBMCs or a T cell subset sorted from them (not recorded which). The chain links TRBV7-9 to TRBJ1-6; 10 bases fit TRBD1. The sequence derives from an adult woman who had mild COVID-19 (a few samples of this study predate the infection). Cell type and time point are not known. CDR3 loop: CASSAGTGVNSPLHF. CDR3 nucleotide sequence: TGTGCCAGCAGCGCCGGGACAGGGGTAAATTCACCCCTCCACTTT.